One sample yielded the 18 T cell receptor beta chains listed below, sequenced in a study of blood T cell repertoires in COVID-19. The data were produced by immunoSEQ multiplex PCR, yet TCRdb's version contains in-frame clones alone and is incomplete. The table shows some 110,000 clones, with about nine tenths occurring only once. What was sequenced was peripheral blood. These TCRs come from a middle-aged man with acute or convalescent COVID-19.

This clone was recorded only once. V gene TRBV5-1 combines with J gene TRBJ2-1; D remains ambiguous. V lost 0 bases and J 9 bases, leaving 7 bases between the germline ends. Germline V gene lookup returns CDR1 SGHRS and CDR2 YFSETQ. The CDR3 length is 12 residues. CDR3 residues: CASSLDGFEQFF. The CDR3 DNA follows: TGCGCCAGCAGCTTGGACGGGTTTGAGCAGTTCTTC.

This clone was seen just once. The chain combines TRBV10-3 with TRBJ2-1; TRBD2 matches at 7 bases. V shed 0 bases, J shed 8 bases, and the junction held 16 bases outside the gene matches. CDR3 length equals 18 residues. Germline V gene data show CDR1 as ENHRY and CDR2 as SYGVKD. The chain's CDR3 is CAISESYRGEGPEHEQFF. CDR3 DNA sequence: TGTGCCATCAGTGAGTCCTACCGGGGGGAGGGCCCGGAACATGAGCAGTTCTTC.

The V call is TRBV28, the J call TRBJ1-4; D is unresolved. Deletions cut 2 bases from V and 0 bases from J, with 4 bases between. Germline lookup yields CDR1 MDHEN and CDR2 SYDVKM. The CDR3 length is 14 residues. The CDR3 is CASSLRATNEKLFF. The CDR3 DNA reads TGTGCCAGCAGTTTACGTGCAACTAATGAAAAACTGTTTTTT.

The V call is TRBV10-3, the J call TRBJ2-2, with a tentative D call TRBD1 (5 bases). Between the trimmed V and J ends, which lost 6 bases and 3 bases, there was a span of 8 bases. The CDR3 contains 13 residues. CDR1 and CDR2 (germline): ENHRY, SYGVKD. The CDR3 nucleotides are TGTGCCATCAGACTACAGGACACCGGGGAGCTGTTTTTT. The encoded protein is CAIRLQDTGELFF.

This chain links TRBV2 with TRBJ1-3; D may be TRBD1 (6 bases). The CDR3 is 16 residues long. V was shortened by 5 bases and J by 1 base, with 15 bases between the two germline ends. The V gene's germline CDR1 is SNHLY and CDR2 FYNNEI. CDR3 in amino acids: CASSPGGRFSGNTIYF. The CDR3 coding sequence is TGTGCCAGCAGTCCGGGGGGGCGATTTTCTGGAAACACCATATATTTT. Variable domain in full (rest from reference TRBV2 and TRBJ1-3): EPEVTQTPSHQVTQMGQEVILRCVPISNHLYFYWYRQILGQKVEFLVSFYNNEISEKSEIFDDQFSVERPDGSNFTLKIRSTKLEDSAMYFCASSPGGRFSGNTIYFGEGSWLTVV.

The V gene is TRBV28, the J gene TRBJ2-7; 9 positions agree with TRBD2. Germline V gives CDR1 MDHEN, CDR2 SYDVKM. V shed 4 bases, J shed 4 bases, and the junction held 5 bases outside the gene matches. CDR3 length: 14 amino acids. The CDR3 loop is CASSWAGGHYEQYF. The DNA of the CDR3 is TGTGCCAGCAGTTGGGCGGGAGGGCATTACGAGCAGTACTTC.

The CDR3 DNA is TGTGCCAGCAGTTTATACCCAGGGGTCTCCTACGAGCAGTACTTC. Its translation is CASSLYPGVSYEQYF. The V gene is TRBV27, the J gene TRBJ2-7; D might be TRBD1 (6 bases). The length of the CDR3 is 15 residues. V gave up 1 base and J gave up 0 bases, with 10 bases separating them. Germline assignment: CDR1 MNHEY and CDR2 SMNVEV (reference sequence).

This chain connects TRBV24-1 to TRBJ2-5; 8 bases are shared with TRBD1. This CDR3 has 16 amino acids. The trim removed 4 bases at V and 5 bases at J, leaving 11 bases unmatched. Germline V CDR1 and CDR2: KGHDR, SFDVKD. The CDR3 DNA reads as TGTGCCACCAGTGACTCCGGGACAGGTCAGAGGGAGACCCAGTACTTC. Translation: CATSDSGTGQRETQYF.

The rearrangement uses TRBV5-6 and TRBJ2-7; 10 bases map to TRBD2. Germline trimming cut 0 bases from V and 3 bases from J; bases unmatched to any gene: 3. CDR1 SGHDT and CDR2 YYEEEE come from the germline V gene. The CDR3 is made up of 15 amino acids. CDR3 nucleotides: TGTGCCAGCAGCTTGGGACTAGCGGGCGACTACGAGCAGTACTTC. Translated: CASSLGLAGDYEQYF. The whole variable domain, remainder taken from reference TRBV5-6 and TRBJ2-7, is DAGVTQSPTHLIKTRGQQVTLRCSPKSGHDTVSWYQQALGQGPQFIFQYYEEEERQRGNFPDRFSGHQFPNYSSELNVNALLLGDSALYLCASSLGLAGDYEQYFGPGTRLTVT.

V usage is TRBV9 and J usage is TRBJ2-2; TRBD2 aligns across 7 bases. The CDR3 has 17 amino acids. The germline CDR1 and CDR2 sequences are SGDLS and YYNGEE. The V segment lost 1 base and the J segment 0 bases; nucleotides outside the gene matches: 6. The CDR3 reads CASSVLAGFANTGELFF. CDR3 in DNA: TGTGCCAGCAGCGTATTAGCGGGCTTCGCGAACACCGGGGAGCTGTTTTTT.

This clone has just a few counts. The chain couples TRBV5-1 to TRBJ1-2; 7 nucleotides align to TRBD1. J was trimmed by 5 bases and V by 3 bases; bases with no gene match: 4. The CDR3 runs 13 residues. Germline CDR1 reads SGHRS; CDR2 reads YFSETQ. The CDR3 protein is CASSSTGSYGYTF. CDR3 nucleotide sequence: TGCGCCAGCAGCTCGACAGGGTCTTATGGCTACACCTTC.

The CDR3 reads CASSLAAGTSGSQYF. In DNA form, the CDR3 reads TGTGCCAGCAGCTTGGCGGCCGGGACTAGCGGTTCCCAGTACTTC. V gene TRBV5-4 combines with J gene TRBJ2-5, with TRBD2 matching over 11 bases. There are 15 residues in the CDR3. J lost 9 bases, V lost 0 bases, and 7 bases had no gene match. Germline-derived CDR1 and CDR2 are SGHNT and YYREEE (reference sequence). The whole variable domain, remainder taken from reference TRBV5-4 and TRBJ2-5, is ETGVTQSPTHLIKTRGQQVTLRCSSQSGHNTVSWYQQALGQGPQFIFQYYREEENGRGNFPPRFSGLQFPNYSSELNVNALELDDSALYLCASSLAAGTSGSQYFGPGTRLLVL.

The chain links TRBV30 to TRBJ2-1; 11 nucleotides match TRBD2. Per the germline V gene, CDR1 is GTSNPN and CDR2 is SVGIG (reference sequence). The trim removed 1 base at V and 0 bases at J, leaving 8 bases unmatched. CDR3 length equals 18 residues. The DNA of the CDR3 is TGTGCCTGGAGTGGGCTAGCGGGAGGATTAAGCTCCTACAATGAGCAGTTCTTC. It specifies CAWSGLAGGLSSYNEQFF.

The V and J genes are TRBV21-1 and TRBJ2-1; no DNA check was done on the table's D call, TRBD2. TRBV21-1 is an annotated pseudogene. The CDR3 runs 11 residues. The CDR3 coding sequence is TGTGCCAGCCGGGGAAGGAATGAGCAGTTCTTC. This translates into CASRGRNEQFF.

The chain employs TRBV5-4 and TRBJ1-1; a possible D gene is TRBD1 (5 bases). This CDR3 spans 14 amino acids. Per germline, CDR1 SGHNT and CDR2 YYREEE (reference sequence). V lost 4 bases, J lost 3 bases, and 13 bases lay in between. The CDR3 nucleotides are TGTGCCAGCAGCCCCGGGGGGGACGACACTGAAGCTTTCTTT. Its protein product is CASSPGGDDTEAFF.

The chain employs TRBV6-6 and TRBJ2-1; TRBD2 matches at 8 bases. The V segment lost 2 bases and the J segment 6 bases; nucleotides outside the gene matches: 6. The CDR3 is 15 amino acids. Germline CDR1 MNHNY, CDR2 SVGAGI (reference sequence). The CDR3 region has the DNA TGTGCCAGCAGTTACCCTACCGGGACTAGCAATGAGCAGTTCTTC. Its protein product is CASSYPTGTSNEQFF.

The CDR3 here is CASSHPGKESSYTF. The CDR3 DNA reads as TGCGCCAGCAGCCACCCCGGGAAGGAGAGTAGCTACACCTTC. V gene TRBV4-1 combines with J gene TRBJ1-2; D call uncertain. Germline V gene lookup returns CDR1 MGHRA and CDR2 YSYEKL. V lost 3 bases, J lost 9 bases, and 17 bases lay in between. The CDR3 contains 14 residues.

The V call is TRBV24-1, the J call TRBJ2-3, with 9 bases lining up with TRBD2. Germline V gene lookup returns CDR1 KGHDR and CDR2 SFDVKD. This CDR3 spans 19 amino acids. Losses at the gene ends were 3 bases for V and 1 base for J; bases not matched to a gene: 13. CDR3 sequence reads: CATSDPTGTSTGGTDTQYF. CDR3 bases: TGTGCCACCAGTGATCCTACCGGGACTAGCACTGGAGGCACAGATACGCAGTATTTT.